This is a list of T cell receptor beta chains from one sample in a study of blood T cell repertoires in COVID-19. TCRdb's table, derived via immunoSEQ multiplex PCR, lists solely in-frame clones and lacks some. Seen here are some 240,000 clones, under 90% observed once, and the top ten hold around 3.9%. Material: PBMCs or T cells enriched from blood (not recorded which). The receptor source for this set is a man under 40 with acute COVID-19. The CDR3 runs from the conserved cysteine through the conserved F or W. The D gene is left open where the match is weak. Size values are once, few and many counts, or a class for expanded clones, and some rows have none.

d_call	clone_size	v_call	j_call	cdr3_aa	cdr3_nt
TRBD2	.	TRBV7-2	TRBJ2-1	CASSFSGIARDEQFF	TGTGCCAGCAGCTTTAGCGGGATTGCCAGAGATGAGCAGTTCTTC
TRBD1	once	TRBV6-6	TRBJ1-6	CASSPGTGGVNTGHSPLHF	TGTGCCAGCAGTCCCGGGACAGGGGGTGTCAACACGGGCCATTCACCCCTCCACTTT
.	.	TRBV6-1	TRBJ1-2	CASSEAGRADGYTF	TGTGCCAGCAGTGAAGCAGGCAGGGCAGATGGCTACACCTTC
TRBD1	.	TRBV18	TRBJ1-2	CASSQSGDSRNYGYTF	TGTGCCAGCTCCCAATCTGGGGACAGCCGTAACTATGGCTACACCTTC
TRBD1	.	TRBV2	TRBJ1-1	CASSGPSAGTGHTEAFF	TGTGCCAGCAGTGGACCGAGCGCCGGGACAGGGCACACTGAAGCTTTCTTT
TRBD2	few	TRBV27	TRBJ2-1	CASHDSGGNYNEQFF	TGTGCCAGCCATGATAGCGGGGGGAACTACAATGAGCAGTTCTTC
.	.	TRBV27	TRBJ1-1	CASAGGGHTEAFF	TGTGCCAGCGCGGGGGGCGGACACACTGAAGCTTTCTTT
.	.	TRBV4-3	TRBJ2-3	CASSQEGASTDTQYF	TGCGCCAGCAGCCAAGAGGGGGCTAGCACAGATACGCAGTATTTT
TRBD1	.	TRBV10-3	TRBJ1-2	CAINTLGTGTNYGYTF	TGTGCCATCAATACTTTGGGGACAGGGACTAACTATGGCTACACCTTC
.	once	TRBV5-1	TRBJ1-1	CASSLSVMNTEAFF	TGCGCCAGCAGCTTGTCGGTCATGAACACTGAAGCTTTCTTT
.	.	TRBV18	TRBJ1-3	CASSPASLQGSGNTIYF	TGTGCCAGCTCACCTGCATCCCTACAGGGATCTGGAAACACCATATATTTT
TRBD1	.	TRBV7-3	TRBJ2-1	CASSSRAGTGYNEQFF	TGTGCCAGCAGCTCTCGGGCGGGGACAGGCTACAATGAGCAGTTCTTC
.	.	TRBV28	TRBJ1-4	CASIRGRVGTNEKLFF	TGTGCCAGCATCCGAGGCAGGGTTGGAACTAATGAAAAACTGTTTTTT
.	.	TRBV21-1	TRBJ2-1	CASSPWTSGNTSYNEQFF	TGTGCCAGCAGCCCCTGGACTAGCGGAAACACATCCTACAATGAGCAGTTCTTC
.	.	TRBV24-1	TRBJ2-2	CATRPGAGELFF	TGTGCCACCCGCCCCGGAGCCGGGGAGCTGTTTTTT
.	.	TRBV7-9	TRBJ1-4	CAGLDFATNEKLFF	TGTGCCGGACTTGACTTTGCAACTAATGAAAAACTGTTTTTT
.	.	TRBV19	TRBJ2-1	CASSPESSYNEQFF	TGTGCCAGTAGCCCCGAGAGCTCCTACAATGAGCAGTTCTTC
TRBD2	.	TRBV11-1	TRBJ2-1	CASSLVLTSSFERFF	TGTGCCAGCAGCTTAGTCTTGACTAGCTCATTCGAGAGGTTCTTC
.	.	TRBV4-1	TRBJ1-3	CASSQPTGGPNRNTIYF	TGCGCCAGCAGCCAACCCACCGGCGGTCCAAATAGAAACACCATATATTTT
.	.	TRBV7-2	TRBJ1-4	CASSLGQLDNEKLFF	TGTGCCAGCAGCTTAGGACAGCTTGATAATGAAAAACTGTTTTTT
.	.	TRBV19	TRBJ2-1	CASSKEGLYNEQFF	TGTGCCAGTAGTAAAGAGGGCCTGTACAATGAGCAGTTCTTC
.	.	TRBV5-4	TRBJ2-3	CASSLVPRDLSDTQYF	TGTGCCAGCAGCTTGGTCCCCAGGGATCTATCAGATACGCAGTATTTT
.	.	TRBV11-2	TRBJ1-2	CASSWAGNYGYTF	TGTGCCAGCAGCTGGGCAGGGAACTATGGCTACACCTTC
TRBD1	few	TRBV24-1	TRBJ1-3	CATSDPDRAGNTIYF	TGTGCCACCAGTGATCCGGACAGGGCTGGAAACACCATATATTTT
TRBD1	.	TRBV10-3	TRBJ1-2	CAIRSWDRGLRGYTF	TGTGCCATCAGAAGCTGGGACAGGGGGCTGCGTGGCTACACCTTC
.	.	TRBV12-3/TRBV12-4	TRBJ1-5	CASNPGGGQPQHF	TGTGCCAGCAATCCGGGGGGTGGACAGCCCCAGCATTTT
.	.	TRBV5-1	TRBJ2-1	CASSFSGDTTEQFF	TGTGCCAGCAGCTTTAGCGGAGATACGACTGAGCAGTTCTTC
.	.	TRBV7-9	TRBJ2-3	CASSTGRTSTDTQYF	TGTGCCAGCAGCACGGGGAGGACTAGCACAGATACGCAGTATTTT
TRBD1	once	TRBV18	TRBJ1-5	CASSPTGAAQPQHF	TGTGCCAGCTCCCCCACAGGGGCAGCTCAGCCCCAGCATTTT
TRBD2	.	TRBV7-6	TRBJ2-2	CASTERGGRPGELFF	TGTGCCAGCACTGAGCGGGGGGGCCGCCCCGGGGAGCTGTTTTTT
.	.	TRBV6-5	TRBJ1-1	CASSYSDSPSTEAFF	TGTGCCAGCAGTTACTCCGACAGCCCTAGCACTGAAGCTTTCTTT
TRBD2	few	TRBV18	TRBJ2-2	CASSPSSGSPGELFF	TGTGCCAGCTCACCATCTAGCGGGAGCCCCGGGGAGCTGTTTTTT
TRBD1	.	TRBV19	TRBJ1-2	CASSFPGQGEKGYTF	TGTGCCAGTAGTTTCCCGGGACAGGGAGAAAAAGGCTACACCTTC
TRBD1	.	TRBV6-5	TRBJ1-1	CASSLGQGAAAFF	TGTGCCAGCAGCTTGGGACAGGGGGCGGCGGCTTTCTTT
.	.	TRBV28	TRBJ1-1	CASSLTTAFEAFF	TGTGCCAGCAGTTTAACGACAGCTTTTGAAGCTTTCTTT
.	few	TRBV19	TRBJ1-1	CASRIDGLMYGAFF	TGTGCCAGTAGGATCGACGGACTTATGTATGGAGCTTTCTTT
TRBD1	.	TRBV5-4	TRBJ1-1	CASSLEADRGEKAFF	TGTGCCAGCAGCTTGGAAGCCGACAGGGGAGAGAAAGCTTTCTTT
TRBD2	few	TRBV14	TRBJ2-1	CASSQAREGRPEQFF	TGTGCCAGCAGCCAAGCACGGGAGGGCCGGCCAGAGCAGTTCTTC
.	.	TRBV18	TRBJ2-1	CASSPPKGAGFNEQFF	TGTGCCAGCTCACCACCGAAGGGGGCGGGGTTCAATGAGCAGTTCTTC
.	.	TRBV18	TRBJ1-2	CASSPVASGDGYTF	TGTGCCAGCTCACCTGTCGCGTCCGGAGATGGCTACACCTTC
.	.	TRBV27	TRBJ1-4	CASSPRQLDGEKLFF	TGTGCCAGCAGTCCAAGACAGCTAGACGGTGAAAAACTGTTTTTT
.	.	TRBV19	TRBJ2-5	CASSIEGRGETQYF	TGTGCCAGTAGTATAGAAGGCAGGGGAGAGACCCAGTACTTC
TRBD2	.	TRBV7-2	TRBJ2-1	CASSYRAGGGNEQFF	TGTGCCAGCAGCTACCGGGCGGGAGGGGGCAATGAGCAGTTCTTC
.	.	TRBV3-1/TRBV3-2	TRBJ1-2	CASRGADYGYTF	TGTGCCAGCAGGGGGGCGGACTATGGCTACACCTTC
TRBD1	.	TRBV27	TRBJ2-1	CASRDTGGNEQFF	TGTGCCAGCAGGGATACAGGGGGCAATGAGCAGTTCTTC
.	.	TRBV25-1	TRBJ1-2	CASSRHQYGYTF	TGTGCCAGCAGCAGGCACCAGTATGGCTACACCTTC
.	.	TRBV2	TRBJ1-3	CASSLTAATGNTIYF	TGTGCCAGCAGTTTAACCGCGGCAACTGGAAACACCATATATTTT
TRBD2	.	TRBV6-6	TRBJ2-1	CASSRTGTSAGNEQFF	TGTGCCAGCAGTCGAACCGGGACTAGCGCGGGCAATGAGCAGTTCTTC
TRBD2	.	TRBV5-4	TRBJ2-2	CASSEGLAGGPNTGELFF	TGTGCCAGCAGCGAGGGACTAGCGGGAGGGCCCAATACCGGGGAGCTGTTTTTT
TRBD1	once	TRBV19	TRBJ2-2	CASSIEYGDRVETGELFF	TGTGCCAGTAGTATAGAATATGGCGACAGGGTAGAAACCGGGGAGCTGTTTTTT
.	.	TRBV7-9	TRBJ2-5	CASSLARETQYF	TGTGCCAGCAGCTTAGCGAGGGAGACCCAGTACTTC
.	once	TRBV30	TRBJ1-2	CAWLEAGGYTF	TGTGCCTGGTTGGAGGCGGGAGGCTACACCTTC
TRBD2	.	TRBV5-6	TRBJ2-1	CASSLRLAGLPNEQFF	TGTGCCAGCAGCTTGCGACTAGCGGGCTTGCCTAATGAGCAGTTCTTC
TRBD2	.	TRBV27	TRBJ2-2	CASSLAGGGHGELFF	TGTGCCAGCAGTTTAGCGGGGGGAGGACACGGGGAGCTGTTTTTT